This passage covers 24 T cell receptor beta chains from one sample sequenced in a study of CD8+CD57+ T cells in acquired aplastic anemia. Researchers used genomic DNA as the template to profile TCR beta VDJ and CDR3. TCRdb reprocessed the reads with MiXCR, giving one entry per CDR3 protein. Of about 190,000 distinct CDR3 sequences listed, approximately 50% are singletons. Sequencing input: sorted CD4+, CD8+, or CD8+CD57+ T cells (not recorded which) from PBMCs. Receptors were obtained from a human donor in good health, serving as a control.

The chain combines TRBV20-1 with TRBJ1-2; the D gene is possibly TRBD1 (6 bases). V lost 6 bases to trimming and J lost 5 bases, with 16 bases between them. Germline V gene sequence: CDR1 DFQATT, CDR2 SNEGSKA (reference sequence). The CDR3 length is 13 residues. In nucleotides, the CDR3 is TGCAGTGCCGACCCGGGACACACGTATGGCTACACCTTC. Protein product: CSADPGHTYGYTF.

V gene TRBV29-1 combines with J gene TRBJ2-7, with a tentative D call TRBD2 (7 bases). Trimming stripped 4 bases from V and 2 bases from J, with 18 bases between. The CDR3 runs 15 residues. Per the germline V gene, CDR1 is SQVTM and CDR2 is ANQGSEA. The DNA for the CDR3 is TGCAGCGTTGGCTCTCCCGGGGGGCTCCCCTACGAGCAGTACTTC. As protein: CSVGSPGGLPYEQYF.

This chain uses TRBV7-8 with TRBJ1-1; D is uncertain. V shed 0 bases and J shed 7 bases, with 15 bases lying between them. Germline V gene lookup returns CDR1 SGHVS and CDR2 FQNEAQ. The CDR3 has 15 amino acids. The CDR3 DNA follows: TGTGCCAGCAGCTTAGCAGGTTTAGGTAAAGATGAAGCTTTCTTT. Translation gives CASSLAGLGKDEAFF.

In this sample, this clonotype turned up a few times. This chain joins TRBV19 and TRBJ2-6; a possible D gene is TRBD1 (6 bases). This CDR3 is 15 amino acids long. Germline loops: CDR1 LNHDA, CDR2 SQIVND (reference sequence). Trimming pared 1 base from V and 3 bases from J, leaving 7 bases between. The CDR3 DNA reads TGTGCCAGTAGTATAGGAGGGGGTGGGGCCAACGTCCTGACTTTC. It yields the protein CASSIGGGGANVLTF.

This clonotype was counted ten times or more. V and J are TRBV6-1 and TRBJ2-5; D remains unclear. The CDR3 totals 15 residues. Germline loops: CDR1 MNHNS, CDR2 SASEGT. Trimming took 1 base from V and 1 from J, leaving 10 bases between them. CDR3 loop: CASSEEEWGQETQYF. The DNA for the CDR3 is TGTGCCAGCAGTGAAGAAGAATGGGGCCAAGAGACCCAGTACTTC.

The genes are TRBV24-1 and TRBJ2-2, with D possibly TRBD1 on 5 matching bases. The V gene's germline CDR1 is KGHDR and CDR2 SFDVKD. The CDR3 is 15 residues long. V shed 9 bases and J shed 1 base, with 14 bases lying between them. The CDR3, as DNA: TGTGCCACCGAACGAGCAGGACAGAACACCGGGGAGCTGTTTTTT. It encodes CATERAGQNTGELFF.

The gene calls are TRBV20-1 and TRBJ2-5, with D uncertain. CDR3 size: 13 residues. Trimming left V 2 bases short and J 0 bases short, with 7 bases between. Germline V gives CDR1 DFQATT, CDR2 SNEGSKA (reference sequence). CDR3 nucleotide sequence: TGCAGTGCTAGAAAAGACTACCAAGAGACCCAGTACTTC. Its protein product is CSARKDYQETQYF.

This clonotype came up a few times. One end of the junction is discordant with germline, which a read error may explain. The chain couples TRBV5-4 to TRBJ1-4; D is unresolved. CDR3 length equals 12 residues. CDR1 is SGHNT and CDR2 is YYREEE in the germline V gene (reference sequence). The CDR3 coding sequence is TGCGCCAGCAGCTTGGGTGAGCGCGAACTGTTTTTT. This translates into CASSLGERELFF.

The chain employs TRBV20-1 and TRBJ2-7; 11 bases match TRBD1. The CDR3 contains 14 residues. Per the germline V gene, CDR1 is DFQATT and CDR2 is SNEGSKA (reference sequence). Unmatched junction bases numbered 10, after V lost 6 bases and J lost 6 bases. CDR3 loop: CSAGVAGTGGEQYF. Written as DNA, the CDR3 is TGCAGTGCCGGAGTTGCCGGGACAGGGGGCGAGCAGTACTTC.

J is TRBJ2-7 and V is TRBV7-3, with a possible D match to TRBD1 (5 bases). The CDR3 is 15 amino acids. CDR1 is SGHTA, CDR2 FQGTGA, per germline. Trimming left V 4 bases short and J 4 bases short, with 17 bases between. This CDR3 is CASSYGAVGPYEQYF. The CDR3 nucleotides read TGTGCCAGCAGCTATGGGGCAGTGGGGCCATACGAGCAGTACTTC.

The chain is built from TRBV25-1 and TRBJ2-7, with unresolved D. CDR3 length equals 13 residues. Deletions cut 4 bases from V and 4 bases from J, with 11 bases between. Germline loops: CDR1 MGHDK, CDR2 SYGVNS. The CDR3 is CASSAQDRYEQYF. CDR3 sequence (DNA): TGTGCCAGCAGTGCCCAGGATCGGTACGAGCAGTACTTC.

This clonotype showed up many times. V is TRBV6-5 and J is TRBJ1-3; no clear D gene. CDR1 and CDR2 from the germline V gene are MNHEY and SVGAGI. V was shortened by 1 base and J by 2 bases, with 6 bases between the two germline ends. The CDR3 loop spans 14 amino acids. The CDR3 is CASSYFGAGNTIYF. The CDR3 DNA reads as TGTGCCAGCAGTTACTTCGGAGCTGGAAACACCATATATTTT.

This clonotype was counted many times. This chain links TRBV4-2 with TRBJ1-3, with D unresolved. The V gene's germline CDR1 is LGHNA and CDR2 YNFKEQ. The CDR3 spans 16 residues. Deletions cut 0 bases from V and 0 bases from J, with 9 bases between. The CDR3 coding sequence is TGTGCCAGCAGCCAAGAAGTGACCCGCTCTGGAAACACCATATATTTT. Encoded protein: CASSQEVTRSGNTIYF.

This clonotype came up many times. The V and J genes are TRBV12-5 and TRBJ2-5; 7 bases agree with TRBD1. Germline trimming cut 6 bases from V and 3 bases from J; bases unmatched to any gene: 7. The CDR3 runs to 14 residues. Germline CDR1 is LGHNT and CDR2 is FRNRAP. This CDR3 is CASGGVQGKETQYF. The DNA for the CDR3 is TGTGCTAGTGGCGGCGTACAGGGGAAAGAGACCCAGTACTTC. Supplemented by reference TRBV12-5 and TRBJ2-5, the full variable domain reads DARVTQTPRHKVTEMGQEVTMRCQPILGHNTVFWYRQTMMQGLELLAYFRNRAPLDDSGMPKDRFSAEMPDATLATLKIQPSEPRDSAVYFCASGGVQGKETQYFGPGTRLLVL.

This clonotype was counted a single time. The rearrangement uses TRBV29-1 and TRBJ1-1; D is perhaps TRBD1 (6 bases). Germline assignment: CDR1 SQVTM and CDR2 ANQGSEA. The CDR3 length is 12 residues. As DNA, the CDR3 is TGCTCCAGCTTTACAGGGAAGGCTGAAGCTTTCTTT. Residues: CSSFTGKAEAFF.

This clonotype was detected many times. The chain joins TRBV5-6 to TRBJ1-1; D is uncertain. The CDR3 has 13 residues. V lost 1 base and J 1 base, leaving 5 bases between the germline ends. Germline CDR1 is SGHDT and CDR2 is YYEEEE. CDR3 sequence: CASSLRPNTEAFF. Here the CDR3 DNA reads TGTGCCAGCAGCTTGCGCCCGAACACTGAAGCTTTCTTT.

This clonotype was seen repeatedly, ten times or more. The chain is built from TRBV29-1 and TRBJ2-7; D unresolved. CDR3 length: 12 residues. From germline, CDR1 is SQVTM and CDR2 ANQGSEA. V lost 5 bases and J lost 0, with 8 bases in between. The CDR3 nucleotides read TGCAGCGTTCTAAGTGGCTCCTACGAGCAGTACTTC. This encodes CSVLSGSYEQYF.

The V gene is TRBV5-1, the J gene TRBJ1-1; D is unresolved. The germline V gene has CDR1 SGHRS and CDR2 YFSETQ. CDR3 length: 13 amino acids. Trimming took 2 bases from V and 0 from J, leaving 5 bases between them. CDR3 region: CASSLIMNTEAFF. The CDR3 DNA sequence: TGCGCCAGCAGCTTAATCATGAACACTGAAGCTTTCTTT.

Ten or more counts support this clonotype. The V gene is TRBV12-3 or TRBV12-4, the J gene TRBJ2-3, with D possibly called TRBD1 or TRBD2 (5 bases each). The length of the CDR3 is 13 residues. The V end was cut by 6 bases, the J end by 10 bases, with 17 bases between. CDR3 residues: CASRPSGLAAQYF. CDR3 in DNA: TGTGCCAGCAGGCCCTCGGGGCTAGCCGCGCAGTATTTT.

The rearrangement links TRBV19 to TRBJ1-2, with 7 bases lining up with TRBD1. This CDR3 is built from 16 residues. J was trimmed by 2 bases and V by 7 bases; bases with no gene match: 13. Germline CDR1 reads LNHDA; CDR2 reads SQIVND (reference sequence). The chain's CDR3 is CASTLPGQLRNYGYTF. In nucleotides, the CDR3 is TGTGCCAGTACGCTACCGGGACAGCTACGAAACTATGGCTACACCTTC.

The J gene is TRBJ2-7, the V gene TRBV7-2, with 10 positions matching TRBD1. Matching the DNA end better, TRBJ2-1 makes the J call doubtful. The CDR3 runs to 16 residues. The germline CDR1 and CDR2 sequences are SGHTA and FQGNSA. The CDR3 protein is CASSPGTGASYNEQFF. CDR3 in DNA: TGTGCCAGCAGCCCAGGGACAGGGGCATCCTACAATGAGCAGTTCTTC.

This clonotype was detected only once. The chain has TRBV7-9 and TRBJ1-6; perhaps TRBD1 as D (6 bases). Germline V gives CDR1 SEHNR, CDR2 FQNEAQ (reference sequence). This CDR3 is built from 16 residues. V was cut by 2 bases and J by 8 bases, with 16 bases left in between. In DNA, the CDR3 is TGTGCCAGCAGCTTACTTGGGGGGGCGGATGATTCACCCCTCCACTTT. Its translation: CASSLLGGADDSPLHF.

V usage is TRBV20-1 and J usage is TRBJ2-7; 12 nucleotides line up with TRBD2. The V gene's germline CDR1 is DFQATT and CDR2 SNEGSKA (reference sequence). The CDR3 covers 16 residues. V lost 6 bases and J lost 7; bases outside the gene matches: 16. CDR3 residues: CSALRLAGEMFEEQYF. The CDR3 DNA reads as TGCAGTGCCCTAAGACTAGCGGGGGAGATGTTTGAGGAGCAGTACTTC.

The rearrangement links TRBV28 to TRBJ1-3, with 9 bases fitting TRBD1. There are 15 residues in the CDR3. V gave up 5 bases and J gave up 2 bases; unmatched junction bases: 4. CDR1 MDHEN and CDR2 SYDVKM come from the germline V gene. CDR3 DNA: TGTGCCAGCAGTCCCGGGACAGGGACTGGAAACACCATATATTTT. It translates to CASSPGTGTGNTIYF.